Given below is one TCR beta chain in context. The data stem from a study of PD-L1 blockade in urothelial cancer. Study as a whole: Patients' atezolizumab regimen, 1,200 mg intravenously every 3 weeks, began in the mid-2010s.

This table comes from immunoSEQ multiplex PCR, and its TCRdb copy is limited to in-frame clones, with some not included. The sample has some 80,000 clones; around four fifths are singletons. Time point of the sample: pretreatment peripheral blood. The CDR3 has 14 residues. V lost 4 bases to trimming and J lost 9 bases; unmatched junction nucleotides: 9. Per the germline V gene, CDR1 is GTSNPN and CDR2 is SVGIG (reference sequence). This material consisted of PBMCs, taken around atezolizumab (anti-PD-L1) treatment. This TCR was recovered from a man in his forties with urothelial cancer. The chain combines TRBV30 with TRBJ2-1, with 10 bases that match TRBD1. In nucleotides, the CDR3 is TGTGCCTGGAATGCCGGGACAGGGGATAGTGAGCAGTTCTTC. Translation gives CAWNAGTGDSEQFF.